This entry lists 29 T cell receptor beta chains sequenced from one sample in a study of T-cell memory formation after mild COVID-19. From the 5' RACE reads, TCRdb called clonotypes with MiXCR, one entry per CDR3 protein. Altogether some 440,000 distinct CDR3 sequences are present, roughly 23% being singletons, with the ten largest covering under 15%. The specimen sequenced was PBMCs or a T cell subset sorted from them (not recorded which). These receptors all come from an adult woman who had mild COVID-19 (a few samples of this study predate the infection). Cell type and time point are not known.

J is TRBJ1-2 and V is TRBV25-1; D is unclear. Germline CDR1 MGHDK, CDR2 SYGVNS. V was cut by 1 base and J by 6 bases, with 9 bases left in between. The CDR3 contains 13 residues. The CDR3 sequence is CASSEWHVDGYTF. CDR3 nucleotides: TGTGCCAGCAGTGAATGGCACGTCGATGGCTACACCTTC.

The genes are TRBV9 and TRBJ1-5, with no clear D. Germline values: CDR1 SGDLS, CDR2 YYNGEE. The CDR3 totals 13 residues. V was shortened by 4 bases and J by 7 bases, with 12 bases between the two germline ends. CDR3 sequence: CASSRGGGQPQHF. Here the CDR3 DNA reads TGTGCCAGCAGCCGCGGAGGCGGGCAGCCCCAGCATTTT.

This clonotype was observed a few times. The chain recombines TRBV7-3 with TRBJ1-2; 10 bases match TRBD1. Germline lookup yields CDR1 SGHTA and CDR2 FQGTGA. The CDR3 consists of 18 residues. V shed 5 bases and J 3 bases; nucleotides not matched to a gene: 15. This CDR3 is CASSTPLPGQGQDYGYTF. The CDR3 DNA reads TGTGCCAGCAGCACCCCTTTACCGGGACAGGGGCAGGACTATGGCTACACCTTC. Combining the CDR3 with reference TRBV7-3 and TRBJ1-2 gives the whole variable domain GAGVSQTPSNKVTEKGKYVELRCDPISGHTALYWYRQSLGQGPEFLIYFQGTGAADDSGLPNDRFFAVRPEGSVSTLKIQRTERGDSAVYLCASSTPLPGQGQDYGYTFGSGTRLTVV.

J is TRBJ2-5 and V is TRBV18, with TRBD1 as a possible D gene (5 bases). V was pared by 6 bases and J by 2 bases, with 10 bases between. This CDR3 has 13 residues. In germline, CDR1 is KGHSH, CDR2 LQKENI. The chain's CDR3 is CASSRTKQETQYF. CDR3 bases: TGTGCCAGCTCCCGGACAAAGCAAGAGACCCAGTACTTC.

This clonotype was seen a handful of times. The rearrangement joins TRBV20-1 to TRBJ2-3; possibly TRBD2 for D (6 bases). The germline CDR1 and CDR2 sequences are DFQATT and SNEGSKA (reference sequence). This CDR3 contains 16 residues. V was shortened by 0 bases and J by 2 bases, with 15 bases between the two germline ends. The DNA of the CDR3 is TGCAGTGCTAGAGACCTACTAGCACCACACACAGATACGCAGTATTTT. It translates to CSARDLLAPHTDTQYF.

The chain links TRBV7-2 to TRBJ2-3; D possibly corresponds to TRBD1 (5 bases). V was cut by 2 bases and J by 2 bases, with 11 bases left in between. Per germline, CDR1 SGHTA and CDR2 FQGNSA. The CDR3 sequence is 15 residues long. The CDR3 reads CASSLMDISTDTQYF. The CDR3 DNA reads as TGTGCCAGCAGCTTAATGGACATCTCCACAGATACGCAGTATTTT.

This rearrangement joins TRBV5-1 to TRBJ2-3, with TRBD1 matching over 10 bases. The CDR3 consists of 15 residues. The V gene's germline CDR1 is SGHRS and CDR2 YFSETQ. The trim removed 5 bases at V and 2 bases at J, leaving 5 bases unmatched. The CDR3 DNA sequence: TGCGCCAGCAGGCCCGGGACAGGGGCCACAGATACGCAGTATTTT. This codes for CASRPGTGATDTQYF. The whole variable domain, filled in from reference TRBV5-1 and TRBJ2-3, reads KAGVTQTPRYLIKTRGQQVTLSCSPISGHRSVSWYQQTPGQGLQFLFEYFSETQRNKGNFPGRFSGRQFSNSRSEMNVSTLELGDSALYLCASRPGTGATDTQYFGPGTRLTVL.

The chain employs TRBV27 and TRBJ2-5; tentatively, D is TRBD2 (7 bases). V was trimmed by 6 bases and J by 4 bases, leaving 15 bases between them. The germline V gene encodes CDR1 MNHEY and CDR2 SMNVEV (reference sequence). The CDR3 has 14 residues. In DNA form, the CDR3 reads TGTGCCAGCAGCTGGGAGGGCAGGGGAGAGACCCAGTACTTC. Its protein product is CASSWEGRGETQYF.

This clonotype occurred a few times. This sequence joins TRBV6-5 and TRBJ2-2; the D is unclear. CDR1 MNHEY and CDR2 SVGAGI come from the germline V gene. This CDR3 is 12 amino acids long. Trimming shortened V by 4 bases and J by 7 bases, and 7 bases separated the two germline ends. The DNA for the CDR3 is TGTGCCAGCAGTTCCCCCCTCGGGGAGCTGTTTTTT. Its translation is CASSSPLGELFF.

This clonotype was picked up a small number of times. CDR3 coding DNA: TGTGCCAGCAGTTACTCGTGGACTAGCCTTAGCACAGATACGCAGTATTTT. Its translation is CASSYSWTSLSTDTQYF. The rearrangement uses TRBV6-5 and TRBJ2-3, with 8 bases fitting TRBD2. The CDR3 is made up of 17 amino acids. J lost 0 bases, V lost 0 bases, and 5 bases had no gene match. In germline, CDR1 is MNHEY, CDR2 SVGAGI.

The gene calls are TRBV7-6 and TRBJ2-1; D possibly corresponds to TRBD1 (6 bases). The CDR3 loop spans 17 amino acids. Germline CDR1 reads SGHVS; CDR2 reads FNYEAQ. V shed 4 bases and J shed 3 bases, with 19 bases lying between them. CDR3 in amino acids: CASSSYTGQGIYNEQFF. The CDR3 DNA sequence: TGTGCCAGCAGCTCCTACACGGGGCAGGGGATCTACAATGAGCAGTTCTTC.

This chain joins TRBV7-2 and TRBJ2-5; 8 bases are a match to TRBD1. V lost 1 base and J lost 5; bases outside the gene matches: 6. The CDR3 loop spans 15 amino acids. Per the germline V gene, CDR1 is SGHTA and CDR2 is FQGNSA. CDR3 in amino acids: CASSLVTGVGETQYF. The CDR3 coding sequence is TGTGCCAGCAGCTTAGTGACAGGGGTTGGCGAGACCCAGTACTTC.

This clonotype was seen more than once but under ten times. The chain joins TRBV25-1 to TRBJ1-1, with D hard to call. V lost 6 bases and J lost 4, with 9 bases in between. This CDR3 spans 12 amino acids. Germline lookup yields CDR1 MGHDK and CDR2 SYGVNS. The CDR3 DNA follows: TGTGCCAGCAGGGGAAAATTCACTGAAGCTTTCTTT. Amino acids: CASRGKFTEAFF.

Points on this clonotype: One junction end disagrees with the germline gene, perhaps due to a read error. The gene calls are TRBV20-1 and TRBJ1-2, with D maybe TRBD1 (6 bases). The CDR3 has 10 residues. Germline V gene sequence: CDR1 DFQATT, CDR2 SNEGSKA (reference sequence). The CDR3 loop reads CSAIKQGRGF. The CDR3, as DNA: TGCAGTGCCATAAAACAGGGACGGGGCTTC.

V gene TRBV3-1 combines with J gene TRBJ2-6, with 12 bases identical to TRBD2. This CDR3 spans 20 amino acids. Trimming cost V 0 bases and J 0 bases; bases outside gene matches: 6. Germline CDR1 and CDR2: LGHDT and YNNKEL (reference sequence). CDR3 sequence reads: CASSQDGPSGRASGANVLTF. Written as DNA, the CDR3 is TGTGCCAGCAGCCAAGATGGGCCTAGCGGGAGGGCCTCTGGGGCCAACGTCCTGACTTTC.

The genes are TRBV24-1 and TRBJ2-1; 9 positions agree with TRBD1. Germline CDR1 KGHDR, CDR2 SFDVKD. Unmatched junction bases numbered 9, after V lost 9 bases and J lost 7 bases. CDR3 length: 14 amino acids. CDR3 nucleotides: TGTGCCACCCAAAAGACAGGGGGACGAAATGAGCAGTTCTTC. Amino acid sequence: CATQKTGGRNEQFF.

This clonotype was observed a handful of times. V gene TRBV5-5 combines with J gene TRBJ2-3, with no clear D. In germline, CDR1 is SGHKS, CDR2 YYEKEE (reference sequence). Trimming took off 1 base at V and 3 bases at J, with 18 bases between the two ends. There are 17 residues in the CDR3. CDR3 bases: TGTGCCAGCAGCTTGATTCGCAACTCAAGACAAACAGATACGCAGTATTTT. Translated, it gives CASSLIRNSRQTDTQYF. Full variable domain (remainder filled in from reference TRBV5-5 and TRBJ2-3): DAGVTQSPTHLIKTRGQQVTLRCSPISGHKSVSWYQQVLGQGPQFIFQYYEKEERGRGNFPDRFSARQFPNYSSELNVNALLLGDSALYLCASSLIRNSRQTDTQYFGPGTRLTVL.

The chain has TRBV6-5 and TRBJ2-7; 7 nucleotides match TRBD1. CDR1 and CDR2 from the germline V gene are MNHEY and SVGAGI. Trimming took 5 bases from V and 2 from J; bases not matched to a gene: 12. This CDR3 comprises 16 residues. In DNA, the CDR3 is TGTGCCAGCAGTCGCAGTGCGACAGGGTCCCCCTACGAGCAGTACTTC. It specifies CASSRSATGSPYEQYF.

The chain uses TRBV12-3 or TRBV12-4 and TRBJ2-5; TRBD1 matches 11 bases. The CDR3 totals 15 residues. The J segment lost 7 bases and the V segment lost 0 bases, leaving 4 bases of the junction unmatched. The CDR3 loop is CASSLAAGTGGTQYF. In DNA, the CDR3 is TGTGCCAGCAGTTTAGCGGCCGGGACAGGGGGGACCCAGTACTTC.

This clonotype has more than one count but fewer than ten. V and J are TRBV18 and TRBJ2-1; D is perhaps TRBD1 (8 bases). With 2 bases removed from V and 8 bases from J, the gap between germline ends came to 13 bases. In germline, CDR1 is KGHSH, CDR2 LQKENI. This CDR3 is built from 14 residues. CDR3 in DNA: TGTGCCAGCTCACCAAGGACAGGGAGGGATGAGCAGTTCTTC. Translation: CASSPRTGRDEQFF. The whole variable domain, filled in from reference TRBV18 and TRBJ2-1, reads NAGVMQNPRHLVRRRGQEARLRCSPMKGHSHVYWYRQLPEEGLKFMVYLQKENIIDESGMPKERFSAEFPKEGPSILRIQQVVRGDSAAYFCASSPRTGRDEQFFGPGTRLTVL.

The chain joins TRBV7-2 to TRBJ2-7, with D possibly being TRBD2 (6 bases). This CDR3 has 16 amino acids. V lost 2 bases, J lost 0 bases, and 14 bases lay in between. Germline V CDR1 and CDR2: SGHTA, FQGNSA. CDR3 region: CASSLLSGLRSYEQYF. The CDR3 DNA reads TGTGCCAGCAGCTTACTATCCGGACTACGCTCCTACGAGCAGTACTTC.

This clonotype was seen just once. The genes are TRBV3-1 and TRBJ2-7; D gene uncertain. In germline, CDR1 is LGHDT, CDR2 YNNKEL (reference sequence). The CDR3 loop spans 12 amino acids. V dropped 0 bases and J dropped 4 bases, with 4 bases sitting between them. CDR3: CASSQDEYEQYF. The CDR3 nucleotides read TGTGCCAGCAGCCAAGATGAGTACGAGCAGTACTTC.

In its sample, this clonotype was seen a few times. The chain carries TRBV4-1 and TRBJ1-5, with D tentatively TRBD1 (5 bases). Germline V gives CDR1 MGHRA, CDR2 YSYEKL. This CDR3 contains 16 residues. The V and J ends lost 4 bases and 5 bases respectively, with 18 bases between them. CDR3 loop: CASSPLDGGGDQPQHF. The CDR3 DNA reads TGCGCCAGCAGCCCTCTAGATGGGGGAGGAGATCAGCCCCAGCATTTT.

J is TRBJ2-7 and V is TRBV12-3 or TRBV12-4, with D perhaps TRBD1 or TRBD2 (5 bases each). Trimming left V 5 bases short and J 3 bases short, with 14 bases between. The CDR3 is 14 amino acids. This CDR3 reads CASSGTPLYYEQYF. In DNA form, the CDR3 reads TGTGCCAGCAGTGGGACCCCACTATACTACGAGCAGTACTTC.

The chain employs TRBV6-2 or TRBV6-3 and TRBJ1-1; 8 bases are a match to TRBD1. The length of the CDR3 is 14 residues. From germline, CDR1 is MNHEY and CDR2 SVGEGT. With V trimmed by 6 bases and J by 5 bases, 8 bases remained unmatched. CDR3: CASSYGQGWTEAFF. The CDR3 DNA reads TGTGCCAGCAGCTATGGACAGGGATGGACTGAAGCTTTCTTT.

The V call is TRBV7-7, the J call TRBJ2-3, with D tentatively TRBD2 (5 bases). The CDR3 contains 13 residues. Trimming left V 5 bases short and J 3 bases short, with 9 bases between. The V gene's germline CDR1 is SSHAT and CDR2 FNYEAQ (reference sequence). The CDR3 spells CASSTGRTDTQYF. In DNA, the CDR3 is TGTGCCAGCAGCACGGGAAGGACAGATACGCAGTATTTT.

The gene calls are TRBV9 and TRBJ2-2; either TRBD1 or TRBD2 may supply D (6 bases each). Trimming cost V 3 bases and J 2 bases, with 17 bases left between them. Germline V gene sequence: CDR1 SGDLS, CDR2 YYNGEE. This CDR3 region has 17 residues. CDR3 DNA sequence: TGTGCCAGCAGCGCCCGGTCCGGGGGCCCTAACACCGGGGAGCTGTTTTTT. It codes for CASSARSGGPNTGELFF.

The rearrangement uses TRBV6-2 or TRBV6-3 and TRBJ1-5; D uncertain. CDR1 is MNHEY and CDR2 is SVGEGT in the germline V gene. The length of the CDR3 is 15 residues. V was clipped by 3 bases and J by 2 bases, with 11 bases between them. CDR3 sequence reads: CASSYLTAGNQPQHF. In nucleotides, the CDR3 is TGTGCCAGCAGTTATTTGACCGCCGGCAATCAGCCCCAGCATTTT.

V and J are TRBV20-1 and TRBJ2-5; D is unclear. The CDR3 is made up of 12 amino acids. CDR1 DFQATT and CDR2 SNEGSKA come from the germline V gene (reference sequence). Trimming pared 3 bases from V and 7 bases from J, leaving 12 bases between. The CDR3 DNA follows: TGCAGTGCTAGGCTTGCGTCGGGGACCCAGTACTTC. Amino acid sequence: CSARLASGTQYF.